The TCR beta chain under discussion was sequenced for a study of CXCR3-negative and CXCR3-positive naive CD8 T cells. Regarding the study as a whole: CXCR3-positive naive cells carried more hydrophobic TRB CDR3s than CXCR3-negative ones. Whereas both naive subsets had comparably high diversity, memory CD8+ cells had much lower diversity.

Its frequency marks this clonotype as medium-sized. Its antigen is unidentified. Per germline, CDR1 GTSNPN and CDR2 SVGIG (reference sequence). This CDR3 has 12 residues. UMI labels and 5' RACE were used to prepare the TRB cDNA libraries. TCRdb reprocessed the 5' RACE reads and keeps a single row for each CDR3 protein, giving no DNA. Recorded for this sample: approximately 6,200 distinct CDR3 sequences. Cells that were CD45RO-CCR7+CD27+CD95- constituted naive CD8+ T cells. This sequence originates from a human donor in good health. Some clones in this sample may be carry-over from other donors' samples. This chain uses TRBV30 with TRBJ2-7. The sample consisted of naive CXCR3+ CD8+ T cells from blood. Subset here: CD45RO-CCR7+CD27+CD95- naive CD8+ T cells expressing CXCR3 (TNR3+). The CDR3 reads CAWMGSSYEQYF.